This paragraph covers one TCR beta chain sequence. The data stem from a study of Ad26.COV2.S vaccination and SARS-CoV-2 variants. Study-wide context: Donor had been placed in the Ad26.COV2.S arm of the COV1001 trial. Ad26.COV2.S was injected intramuscularly once or twice, 56 days apart.

CDR1 is MNHEY, CDR2 SVGEGT, per germline. Trimming removed 6 bases from V and 7 bases from J, with 16 bases in between. This CDR3 contains 14 residues. TCRdb's copy holds only in-frame clones and misses some; the assay was immunoSEQ multiplex PCR. Here the sample spans 380,000 or so clones, about four fifths being singletons. Treatment meaning: approximately 18 received Ad26.COV2.S at low or high dose, single or two shots; about 5 received placebo; per-sample allocation not given. Specimens were obtained on day 63 following the first vaccine or placebo injection. SARS-CoV-2 spike from the Wuhan strain was encoded by the vaccine, an Ad26 vector.

The chain carries TRBV6-2 or TRBV6-3 and TRBJ2-1; maybe TRBD1 (6 bases). The source material was peripheral blood, sampled in a trial of Ad26.COV2.S vaccine versus placebo. The sequence derives from a person between 18 and 59 years old who received the Ad26.COV2.S COVID-19 vaccine or a placebo. CDR3 sequence: CASSRGQSLNEQFF. CDR3 coding DNA: TGTGCCAGCAGCCGAGGACAGTCCCTAAATGAGCAGTTCTTC.